This T cell receptor beta chain was identified in a study of shared clonotypes between healthy human individuals. Assay runs were performed at deep level. Sequencing was performed with immunoSEQ multiplex PCR; in TCRdb, only in-frame clones are kept and a portion is missing. The sample has some 900,000 clones; over 75% are singletons. A remark on this clone: Its antigen remains unknown.

CDR3 length equals 13 residues. Trimming removed 3 bases from V and 2 bases from J, with 9 bases in between. CDR1 and CDR2 (germline): SGHRS, YFSETQ. Study-wide points: Enrolling few donors narrowed the genetic and exposure-history diversity that was represented. Non-shared clonotypes had lower generation probabilities than clonotypes shared by all four sorted-subset donors.

This chain joins TRBV5-1 and TRBJ2-7; the D call may be TRBD1 or TRBD2 (5 bases each). The specimen sequenced was memory CD4+ T cells sorted from blood. The subset denotes: CD45RA-negative fraction. The receptor comes from a man aged 18 to 29 in good health. The CDR3 nucleotides are TGCGCCAGCAGCTCGGGGCCCACCTACGAGCAGTACTTC. This translates into CASSSGPTYEQYF.